One and the same sample provided the 10 T cell receptor beta chains below, sequenced in a study of blood T cells in healthy people across ages. A second PCR, run for about 7 to 11 cycles, used a sample-barcoded 5' primer plus a J-beta primer mix. TCRdb re-called the 5' RACE reads with MiXCR, one entry per CDR3 protein. The sample lists about 1.1 million distinct CDR3 sequences; 35% to 40% were seen once. Material for sequencing was blood. The receptor source for this set is a man between 18 and 29 years old in good health.

The chain combines TRBV19 with TRBJ1-2, with TRBD1 matching 7 bases. Trimming at V came to 1 base and at J to 4 bases, leaving 9 bases not matched to a gene. Germline assignment: CDR1 LNHDA and CDR2 SQIVND (reference sequence). The CDR3 loop spans 16 amino acids. CDR3 protein: CASSIVSGTGVYGYTF. The CDR3 DNA reads as TGTGCCAGTAGTATAGTAAGCGGCACAGGGGTCTATGGCTACACCTTC.

In this sample, this clonotype turned up a few times. The V call is TRBV6-2 or TRBV6-3, the J call TRBJ2-5; D is unclear. The CDR3 is 14 amino acids. Germline lookup yields CDR1 MNHEY and CDR2 SVGEGT. Trimming shortened V by 4 bases and J by 5 bases, and 14 bases separated the two germline ends. For the CDR3, the DNA is TGTGCCAGCAGTTTGGGCACTGGGGTGGAGACCCAGTACTTC. This codes for CASSLGTGVETQYF.

This clonotype was counted a few times. This chain's CDR3 is CASSSGGQDFNYGYTF. The CDR3 DNA reads as TGTGCCAGCAGCTCAGGGGGTCAGGACTTCAACTATGGCTACACCTTC. The chain employs TRBV11-2 and TRBJ1-2; 7 bases agree with TRBD1. The CDR3 extends over 16 amino acids. The V and J ends lost 4 bases and 2 bases, in that order; junction bases with no gene match: 10. Germline values: CDR1 SGHAT, CDR2 FQNNGV.

This chain joins TRBV15 and TRBJ1-1; unclear D gene. The CDR3 loop spans 12 amino acids. Per the germline V gene, CDR1 is LNHNV and CDR2 is YYDKDF (reference sequence). Trimming took off 6 bases at V and 11 bases at J, with 16 bases between the two ends. CDR3 in amino acids: CATSEDDGGAFF. CDR3 nucleotide sequence: TGTGCCACCAGTGAGGACGACGGTGGGGCTTTCTTT. Looking up the rest from reference TRBV15 and TRBJ1-1 gives the full variable domain: DAMVIQNPRYQVTQFGKPVTLSCSQTLNHNVMYWYQQKSSQAPKLLFHYYDKDFNNEADTPDNFQSRRPNTSFCFLDIRSPGLGDTAMYLCATSEDDGGAFFGQGTRLTVV.

V usage is TRBV10-3 and J usage is TRBJ2-5; D gene ambiguous. In germline, CDR1 is ENHRY, CDR2 SYGVKD. The V end lost 0 bases, the J end lost 3 bases, and 11 bases lay between the germline ends. The CDR3 spans 15 residues. The CDR3 region has the DNA TGTGCCATCAGTGAGTCTTTGGGCTCCGAAGAGACCCAGTACTTC. It codes for CAISESLGSEETQYF.

This clonotype has a handful of counts. V is TRBV5-1 and J is TRBJ2-7; 10 bases agree with TRBD1. Trimming cost V 5 bases and J 5 bases; bases outside gene matches: 10. This CDR3 spans 15 amino acids. From germline, CDR1 is SGHRS and CDR2 YFSETQ. The CDR3 region is CASSLTGGESHEQYF. The DNA for the CDR3 is TGCGCCAGCAGTCTGACAGGGGGCGAGAGCCACGAGCAGTACTTC. Full variable domain (missing parts from reference TRBV5-1 and TRBJ2-7): KAGVTQTPRYLIKTRGQQVTLSCSPISGHRSVSWYQQTPGQGLQFLFEYFSETQRNKGNFPGRFSGRQFSNSRSEMNVSTLELGDSALYLCASSLTGGESHEQYFGPGTRLTVT.

On this clonotype itself: Germline is not matched at one junction end, which may reflect a read error. This rearrangement joins TRBV4-1 to TRBJ1-4; tentatively, D is TRBD1 (5 bases). Germline V lookup: CDR1 MGHRA, CDR2 YSYEKL. The CDR3 loop spans 18 amino acids. The CDR3 reads CVSSQGPSRGLSNEKLFF. DNA for the CDR3: TGCGTCAGCAGCCAAGGTCCCTCGAGGGGACTTTCTAATGAAAAACTGTTTTTT.

The sample holds a few counts of this clonotype. V usage is TRBV4-2 and J usage is TRBJ2-1; D might be TRBD2 (7 bases). Trimming shortened V by 0 bases and J by 3 bases, and 15 bases separated the two germline ends. The CDR3 covers 17 residues. Germline CDR1 reads LGHNA; CDR2 reads YNFKEQ. CDR3 DNA: TGTGCCAGCAGCCAAGATCAATCGGGGGGCTTCTACAATGAGCAGTTCTTC. It yields the protein CASSQDQSGGFYNEQFF.

The J gene is TRBJ2-3, the V gene TRBV3-1, with 14 nucleotides matching TRBD2. With 6 bases clipped from V and 2 bases from J, the junction kept 4 bases outside the gene matches. The germline V gene encodes CDR1 LGHDT and CDR2 YNNKEL (reference sequence). The length of the CDR3 is 16 residues. The chain's CDR3 is CASRRTSGGTTDTQYF. CDR3 DNA: TGTGCCAGCAGAAGGACTAGCGGGGGGACCACAGATACGCAGTATTTT.

The chain joins TRBV6-2 or TRBV6-3 to TRBJ2-5; 7 nucleotides agree with TRBD1. Germline CDR1 reads MNHEY; CDR2 reads SVGEGT. After removal of 0 bases from V and 5 bases from J, the junction contained 9 bases not matched to a gene. This CDR3 is built from 16 residues. In DNA form, the CDR3 reads TGTGCCAGCAGTTACTCGAGGACAGGACGTCCGGAGACCCAGTACTTC. Translating gives CASSYSRTGRPETQYF.